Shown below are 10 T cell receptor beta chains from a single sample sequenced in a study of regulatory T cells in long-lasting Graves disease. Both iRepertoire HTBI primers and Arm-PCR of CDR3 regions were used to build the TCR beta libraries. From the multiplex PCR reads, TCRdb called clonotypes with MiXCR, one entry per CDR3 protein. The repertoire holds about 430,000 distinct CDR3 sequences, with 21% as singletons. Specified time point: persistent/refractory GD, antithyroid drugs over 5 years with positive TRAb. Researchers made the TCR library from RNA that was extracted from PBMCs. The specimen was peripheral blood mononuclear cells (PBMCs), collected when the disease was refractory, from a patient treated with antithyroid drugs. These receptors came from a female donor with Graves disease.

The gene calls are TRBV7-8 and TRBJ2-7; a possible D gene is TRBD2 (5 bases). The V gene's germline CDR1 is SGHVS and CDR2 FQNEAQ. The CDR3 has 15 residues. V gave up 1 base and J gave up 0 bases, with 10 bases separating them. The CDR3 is CASSLESSSSYEQYF. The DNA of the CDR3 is TGTGCCAGCAGCTTAGAGTCTAGCTCCTCCTACGAGCAGTACTTC. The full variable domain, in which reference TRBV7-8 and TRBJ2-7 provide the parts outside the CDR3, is GAGVSQSPRYKVAKRGQDVALRCDPISGHVSLFWYQQALGQGPEFLTYFQNEAQLDKSGLPSDRFFAERPEGSVSTLKIQRTQQEDSAVYLCASSLESSSSYEQYFGPGTRLTVT.

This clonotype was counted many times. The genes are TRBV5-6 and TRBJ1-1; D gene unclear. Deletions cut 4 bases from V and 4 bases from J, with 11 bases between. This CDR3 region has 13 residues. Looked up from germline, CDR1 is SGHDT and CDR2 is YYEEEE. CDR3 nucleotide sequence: TGTGCCAGCAGCCCGACCCCCACCACTGAAGCTTTCTTT. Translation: CASSPTPTTEAFF. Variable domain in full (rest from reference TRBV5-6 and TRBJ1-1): DAGVTQSPTHLIKTRGQQVTLRCSPKSGHDTVSWYQQALGQGPQFIFQYYEEEERQRGNFPDRFSGHQFPNYSSELNVNALLLGDSALYLCASSPTPTTEAFFGQGTRLTVV.

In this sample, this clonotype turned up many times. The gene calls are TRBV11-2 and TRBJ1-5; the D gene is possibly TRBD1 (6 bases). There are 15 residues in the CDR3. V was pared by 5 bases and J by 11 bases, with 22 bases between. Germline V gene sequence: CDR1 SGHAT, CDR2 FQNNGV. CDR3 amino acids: CASSGTGHSFVAQHF. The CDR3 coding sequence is TGTGCCAGCAGCGGAACGGGACACTCGTTTGTGGCCCAGCATTTT.

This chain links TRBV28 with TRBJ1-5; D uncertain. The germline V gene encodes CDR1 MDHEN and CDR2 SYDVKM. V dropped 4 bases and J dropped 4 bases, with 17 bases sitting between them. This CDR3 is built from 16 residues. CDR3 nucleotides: TGTGCCAGCAGTTCACCCAGTTATAGAGCTAATCAGCCCCAGCATTTT. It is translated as CASSSPSYRANQPQHF.

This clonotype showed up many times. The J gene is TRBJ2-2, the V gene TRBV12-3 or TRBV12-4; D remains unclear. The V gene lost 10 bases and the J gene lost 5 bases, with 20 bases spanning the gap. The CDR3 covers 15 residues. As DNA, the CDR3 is TGTGCCACTCCGAGGTCACTGCCCGGAACCGGGGAGCTGTTTTTT. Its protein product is CATPRSLPGTGELFF.

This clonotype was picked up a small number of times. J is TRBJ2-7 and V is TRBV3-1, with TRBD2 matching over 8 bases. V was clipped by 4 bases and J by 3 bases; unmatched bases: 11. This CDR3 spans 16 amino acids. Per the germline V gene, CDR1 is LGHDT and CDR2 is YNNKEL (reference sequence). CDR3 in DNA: TGTGCCAGCAGCCCCCCGGGACCGGGGGGGGTCTACGAGCAGTACTTC. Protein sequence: CASSPPGPGGVYEQYF.

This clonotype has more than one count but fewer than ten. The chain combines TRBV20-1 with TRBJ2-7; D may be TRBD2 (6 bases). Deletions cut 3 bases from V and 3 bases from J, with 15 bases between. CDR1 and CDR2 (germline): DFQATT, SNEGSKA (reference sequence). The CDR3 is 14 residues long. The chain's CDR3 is CSARDGTRNYEQYF. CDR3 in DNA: TGCAGTGCTAGGGACGGGACTCGCAACTACGAGCAGTACTTC.

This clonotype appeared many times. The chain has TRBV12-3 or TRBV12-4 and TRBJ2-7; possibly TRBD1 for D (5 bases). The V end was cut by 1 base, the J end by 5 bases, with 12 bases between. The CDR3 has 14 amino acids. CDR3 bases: TGTGCCAGCAGTTTAGGGTCAGGGTTCGACGAGCAGTACTTC. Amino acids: CASSLGSGFDEQYF.

The CDR3 DNA reads as TGTGCCTCCGGGACCTCCTACAATGAGCAGTTCTTC. Amino acids: CASGTSYNEQFF. The V and J genes are TRBV30 and TRBJ2-1; D might be TRBD1 or TRBD2, each matching 5 bases. The CDR3 runs to 12 residues. Germline CDR1 reads GTSNPN; CDR2 reads SVGIG (reference sequence). The V gene lost 7 bases and the J gene lost 0 bases, with 7 bases spanning the gap.

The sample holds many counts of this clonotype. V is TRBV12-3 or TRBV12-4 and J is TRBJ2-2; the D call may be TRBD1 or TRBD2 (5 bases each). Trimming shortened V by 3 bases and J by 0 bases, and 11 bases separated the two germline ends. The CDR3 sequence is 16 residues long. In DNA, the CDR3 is TGTGCCAGCAGTTTCTTGGGGACGGCGAACACCGGGGAGCTGTTTTTT. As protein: CASSFLGTANTGELFF.